The 5 T cell receptor beta chains given below trace back to one sample, sequenced in a study of T cell changes during pregnancy in multiple sclerosis. Produced via immunoSEQ multiplex PCR; TCRdb's table is partial and in-frame only. The sample carries roughly 84,000 clones, 80% to 95% recorded once. Source: peripheral blood, taken in the third trimester of pregnancy. All receptors come from a female donor in good health, enrolled as a control in a pregnancy study.

The chain is built from TRBV2 and TRBJ1-3; the D is unclear. The germline V gene has CDR1 SNHLY and CDR2 FYNNEI. Trimming stripped 4 bases from V and 5 bases from J, with 12 bases between. The CDR3 has 14 amino acids. DNA for the CDR3: TGTGCCAGCAGTGCCAGGTTGTCGAGAAACACCATATATTTT. Its translation: CASSARLSRNTIYF.

The rearrangement joins TRBV2 to TRBJ2-3; TRBD2 might be the D (6 bases). This CDR3 has 14 amino acids. The V gene's germline CDR1 is SNHLY and CDR2 FYNNEI. Trimming stripped 2 bases from V and 6 bases from J, with 12 bases between. CDR3 sequence: CASSESGGVDTQYF. The CDR3 nucleotides are TGTGCCAGCAGTGAAAGTGGAGGGGTGGATACGCAGTATTTT.

V is TRBV28 and J is TRBJ1-1; 7 bases line up with TRBD1. The germline CDR1 and CDR2 sequences are MDHEN and SYDVKM. The J segment lost 1 base and the V segment lost 5 bases, leaving 7 bases of the junction unmatched. This CDR3 contains 15 residues. This CDR3 reads CASSTRDSQNTEAFF. CDR3 DNA sequence: TGTGCCAGCAGTACCCGGGACAGCCAGAACACTGAAGCTTTCTTT.

The chain has TRBV5-1 and TRBJ2-3, with 10 bases identical to TRBD2. The CDR3 extends over 15 amino acids. CDR1 is SGHRS, CDR2 YFSETQ, per germline. V lost 3 bases to trimming and J lost 4 bases; unmatched junction nucleotides: 5. The CDR3 loop reads CASSSGSGGADTQYF. The CDR3 coding sequence is TGCGCCAGCAGCTCCGGGAGCGGGGGGGCAGATACGCAGTATTTT.

The chain links TRBV5-4 to TRBJ2-7; perhaps TRBD1 as D (7 bases). Trimming cost V 0 bases and J 2 bases, with 12 bases left between them. CDR1 and CDR2 from the germline V gene are SGHNT and YYREEE (reference sequence). The CDR3 has 15 residues. The chain's CDR3 is CASSLGQGGPYEQYF. The CDR3 DNA follows: TGTGCCAGCAGCTTGGGGCAGGGGGGCCCCTACGAGCAGTACTTC.